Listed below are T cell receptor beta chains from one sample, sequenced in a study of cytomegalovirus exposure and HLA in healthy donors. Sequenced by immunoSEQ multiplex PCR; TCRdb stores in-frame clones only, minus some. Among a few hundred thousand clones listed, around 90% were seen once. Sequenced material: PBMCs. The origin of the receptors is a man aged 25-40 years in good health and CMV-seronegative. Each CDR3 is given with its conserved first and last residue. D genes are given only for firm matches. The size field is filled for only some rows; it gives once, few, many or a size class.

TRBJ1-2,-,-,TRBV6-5,TGTGCCAGCGGAAGGGAGCCTACCTATGGCTACACCTTC,CASGREPTYGYTF
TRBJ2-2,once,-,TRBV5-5,TGTGCCAGCAGCTTGACGGTAGTCACCGGGGAGCTGTTTTTT,CASSLTVVTGELFF
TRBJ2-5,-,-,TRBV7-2,TGTGCCAGCAGCAGGGGCCCCCAAGAGACCCAGTACTTC,CASSRGPQETQYF
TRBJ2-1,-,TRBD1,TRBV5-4,TGTGCCAGCAGCTTGGGAAGGGACAGGCAATCCAATGAGCAGTTCTTC,CASSLGRDRQSNEQFF
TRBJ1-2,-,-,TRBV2,TGTGCCAGCAGGCTCGATGGGCTGTATGGCTACACCTTC,CASRLDGLYGYTF
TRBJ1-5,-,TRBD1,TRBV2,TGTGCCAGCAGTCCGGGACAGACTAGCAATCAGCCCCAGCATTTT,CASSPGQTSNQPQHF
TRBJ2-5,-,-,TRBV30,TGTGCCTGGGGCCTCTCTAGCTGGGAGACCCAGTACTTC,CAWGLSSWETQYF
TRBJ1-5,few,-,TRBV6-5,TGTGCCAGCAGTATAGCTGCAGGGGCAGCACAGCCCCAGCATTTT,CASSIAAGAAQPQHF
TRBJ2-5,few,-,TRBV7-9,TGTGCCAGCAGCTTAAACGGGGAGACCCAGTACTTC,CASSLNGETQYF
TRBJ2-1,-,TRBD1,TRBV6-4,TGTGCCAGCAGCCCTTGGGACAGGGCGGAGAATGAGCAGTTCTTC,CASSPWDRAENEQFF
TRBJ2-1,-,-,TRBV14,TGTGCCAGCAGCCAAGTTCAGGGGAGTGAGCAGTTCTTC,CASSQVQGSEQFF
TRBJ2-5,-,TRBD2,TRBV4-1,TGCGCCAGCAGCCATGGAGCGGGGGGGCGGGAGACCCAGTACTTC,CASSHGAGGRETQYF